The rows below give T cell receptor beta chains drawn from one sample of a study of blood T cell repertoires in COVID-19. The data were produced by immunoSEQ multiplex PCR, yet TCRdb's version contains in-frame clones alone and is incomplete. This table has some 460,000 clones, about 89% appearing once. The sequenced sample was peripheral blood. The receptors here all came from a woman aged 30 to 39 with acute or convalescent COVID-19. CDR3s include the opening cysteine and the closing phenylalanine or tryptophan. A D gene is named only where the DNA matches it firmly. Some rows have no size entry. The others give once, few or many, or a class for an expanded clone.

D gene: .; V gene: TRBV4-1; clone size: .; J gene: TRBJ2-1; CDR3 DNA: TGCGCCAGCAGCCAAGATCCCGTGTCCTACAATGAGCAGTTCTTC; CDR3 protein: CASSQDPVSYNEQFF
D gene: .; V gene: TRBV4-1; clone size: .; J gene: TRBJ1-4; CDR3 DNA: TGCGCCAGCAGCAGCCTACAAGCGGGGCTTACTAATGAAAAACTGTTTTTT; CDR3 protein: CASSSLQAGLTNEKLFF
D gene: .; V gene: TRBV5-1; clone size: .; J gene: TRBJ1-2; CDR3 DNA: TGCGCCAGCAGCTTAGAGGCGGGAGCGTTTCTTGGCTACACCTTC; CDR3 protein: CASSLEAGAFLGYTF
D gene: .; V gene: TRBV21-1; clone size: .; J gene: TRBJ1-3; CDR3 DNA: TGTGCCAGCAGCAAAGTAGGGACAGACAGTGGAAACACCATATATTTT; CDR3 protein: CASSKVGTDSGNTIYF
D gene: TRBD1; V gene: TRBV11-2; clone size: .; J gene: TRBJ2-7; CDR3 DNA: TGTGCCAGCAGCCCCCCCGGACAGGGGATCCACTACGAGCAGTACTTC; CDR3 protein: CASSPPGQGIHYEQYF
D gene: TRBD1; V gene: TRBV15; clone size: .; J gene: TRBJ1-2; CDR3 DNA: TGTGCCACCAGCAGAGAGTTGGTCGTTACAGGGGAACACGGCTACACCTTC; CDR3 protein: CATSRELVVTGEHGYTF
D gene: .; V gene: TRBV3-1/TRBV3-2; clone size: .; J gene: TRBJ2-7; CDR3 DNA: TGTGCCAGCAGCCCCCGTCGCGGAGACAGGCGCCACTCCTACGAGCAGTACTTC; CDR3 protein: CASSPRRGDRRHSYEQYF
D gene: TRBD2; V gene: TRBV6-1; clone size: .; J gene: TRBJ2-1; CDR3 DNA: TGTGCCAGCAGTGGGGGACTAGCGGGGAGCTCCTACAATGAGCAGTTCTTC; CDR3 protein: CASSGGLAGSSYNEQFF
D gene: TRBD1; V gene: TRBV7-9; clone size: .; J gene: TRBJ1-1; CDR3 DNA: TGTGCCAGCAGCCCGTCGGACAGGGGGGCTGAAGCTTTCTTT; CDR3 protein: CASSPSDRGAEAFF
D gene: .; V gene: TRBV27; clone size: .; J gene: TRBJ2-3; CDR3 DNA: TGTGCCAGCAGTCTACGACGGCTAGGCACAGATACGCAGTATTTT; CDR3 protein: CASSLRRLGTDTQYF
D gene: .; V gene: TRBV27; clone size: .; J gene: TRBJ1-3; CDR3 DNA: TGTGCCAGCAGTCCTGGGGGGGCCTCTGGAAACACCATATATTTT; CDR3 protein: CASSPGGASGNTIYF
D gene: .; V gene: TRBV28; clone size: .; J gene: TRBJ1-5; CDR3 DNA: TGTGCCAGCAGTTTCGGCAGCGCGAATAGGGGTCAGCCCCAGCATTTT; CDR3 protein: CASSFGSANRGQPQHF
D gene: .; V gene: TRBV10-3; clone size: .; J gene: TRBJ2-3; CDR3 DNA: TGTGCCATCAATAAGGGGTCTGCAGATACGCAGTATTTT; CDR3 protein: CAINKGSADTQYF
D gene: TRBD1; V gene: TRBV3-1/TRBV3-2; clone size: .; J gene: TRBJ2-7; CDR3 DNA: TGTGCCAGCGCGGGACAGGGTTCCTACGAGCAGTACTTC; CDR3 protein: CASAGQGSYEQYF
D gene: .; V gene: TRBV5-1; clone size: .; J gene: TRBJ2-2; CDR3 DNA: TGCGCCAGCAGCTCCACAGGAGAAGCAACCGGGGAGCTGTTTTTT; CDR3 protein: CASSSTGEATGELFF
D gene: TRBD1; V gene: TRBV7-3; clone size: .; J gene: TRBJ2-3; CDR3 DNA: TGTGCCAGCAGCCAACAGAAGACAGGGGGATTTGGAGATACGCAGTATTTT; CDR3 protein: CASSQQKTGGFGDTQYF
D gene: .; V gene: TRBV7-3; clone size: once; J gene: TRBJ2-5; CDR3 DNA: TGTGCCAGCAGCCCACGAGGGGGGGACACCCAAGAGACCCAGTACTTC; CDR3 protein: CASSPRGGDTQETQYF
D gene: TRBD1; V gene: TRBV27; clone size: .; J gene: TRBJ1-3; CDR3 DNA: TGTGCCAGCAGTTCGGGACAGAAACTTGGAAACACCATATATTTT; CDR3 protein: CASSSGQKLGNTIYF
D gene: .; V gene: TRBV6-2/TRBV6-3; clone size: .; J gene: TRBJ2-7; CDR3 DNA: TGTGCCAGCAGTAAGGGGGACACCCTGAGCTCCTACGAGCAGTACTTC; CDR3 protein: CASSKGDTLSSYEQYF
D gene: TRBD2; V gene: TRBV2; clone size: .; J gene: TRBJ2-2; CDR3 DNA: TGTGCCAGCAGCATCCTAGGACTAGCGGGGGGGCCCTCCGGGGAGCTGTTTTTT; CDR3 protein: CASSILGLAGGPSGELFF
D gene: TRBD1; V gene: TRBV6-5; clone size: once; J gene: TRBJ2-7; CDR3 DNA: TGTGCCACCACCGGGACAGGGCCCAACGAGCAGTACTTC; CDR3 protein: CATTGTGPNEQYF
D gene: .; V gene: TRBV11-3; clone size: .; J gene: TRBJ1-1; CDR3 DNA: TGTGCCAGCAGCGTAAGCCAAGGACAGCAAGCTTTCTTT; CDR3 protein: CASSVSQGQQAFF
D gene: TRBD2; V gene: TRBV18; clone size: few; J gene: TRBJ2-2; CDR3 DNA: TGTGCCAGCTCTACTCAGCGGGGCACCGGGGAGCTGTTTTTT; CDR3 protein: CASSTQRGTGELFF
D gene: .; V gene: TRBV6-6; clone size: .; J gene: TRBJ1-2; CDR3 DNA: TGTGCCAGCAGTTTGACGAGGGGGTATGGCTACACCTTC; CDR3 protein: CASSLTRGYGYTF
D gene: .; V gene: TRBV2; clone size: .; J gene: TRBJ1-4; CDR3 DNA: TGTGCCAGCAGGGATGGAGGGTATGAAAAACTGTTTTTT; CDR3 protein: CASRDGGYEKLFF
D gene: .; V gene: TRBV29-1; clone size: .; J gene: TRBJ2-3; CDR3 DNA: TGCAGCGTCAGACGGCATCCAGGCCCAGATACGCAGTATTTT; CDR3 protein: CSVRRHPGPDTQYF
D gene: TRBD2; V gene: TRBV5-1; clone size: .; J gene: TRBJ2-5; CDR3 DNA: TGCGCCAGCAGCCCGGGGAGCGGGGGACTGGAGACCCAGTACTTC; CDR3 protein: CASSPGSGGLETQYF